This entry concerns a single T cell receptor (beta chain). What it recognizes is unknown. Trimming at V came to 11 bases and at J to 2 bases, leaving 6 bases not matched to a gene. The CDR3 sequence is 13 residues long. The V gene's germline CDR1 is LNHDA and CDR2 SQIVND (reference sequence). The donors were all Caucasian adults (living in Nashville, Tennessee). The sample belongs to a study of shared clonotypes between healthy human individuals. Study-wide results and caveats: Blood alone was sampled, and tissue repertoires likely differ. Clonotypes shared by all four sorted-subset donors had higher generation probabilities than non-shared clonotypes.

Several immunoSEQ 96-well plates shared each subset's DNA, each plate a replicate. The data were produced by immunoSEQ multiplex PCR, yet TCRdb's version contains in-frame clones alone and is incomplete. The sample yields just over 95,000 clones, under 70% seen once. The J gene is TRBJ2-1, the V gene TRBV19, with 7 bases fitting TRBD2. The sample taken for sequencing was memory CD8+ T cells sorted from blood. As to subset: CD45RO+ cells pooled with CCR7-negative TemRA cells. The source of this sequence is a man aged 25-45 years in good health. The CDR3 region has the DNA TGTGCCTCATCTGCGGGAGCCTACAATGAGCAGTTCTTC. It translates to CASSAGAYNEQFF.